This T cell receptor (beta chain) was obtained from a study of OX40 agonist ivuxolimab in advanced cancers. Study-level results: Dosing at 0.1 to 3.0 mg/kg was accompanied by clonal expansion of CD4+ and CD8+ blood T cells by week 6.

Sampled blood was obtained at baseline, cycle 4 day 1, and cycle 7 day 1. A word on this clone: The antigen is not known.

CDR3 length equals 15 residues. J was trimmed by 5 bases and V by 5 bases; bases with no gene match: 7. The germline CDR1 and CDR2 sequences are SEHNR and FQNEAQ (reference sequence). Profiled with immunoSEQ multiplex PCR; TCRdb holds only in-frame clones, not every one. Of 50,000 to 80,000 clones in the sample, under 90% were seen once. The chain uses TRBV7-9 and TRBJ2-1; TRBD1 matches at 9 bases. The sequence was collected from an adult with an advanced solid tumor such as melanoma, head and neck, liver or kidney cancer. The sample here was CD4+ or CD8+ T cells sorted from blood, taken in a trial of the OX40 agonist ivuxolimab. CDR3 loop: CASSPGQGPDNEQFF. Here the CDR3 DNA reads TGTGCCAGCAGCCCAGGACAGGGGCCTGACAATGAGCAGTTCTTC.